A selection of T cell receptor beta chains follows, all from one sample in a study of T cells in Graves' hyperthyroidism and ophthalmopathy. TCRdb reprocessed the multiplex PCR reads with MiXCR, giving one entry per CDR3 protein. The table lists hundreds of thousands of distinct CDR3 sequences, more than 30% of them singletons. The sequencing input was blood. These receptors were taken from a man aged 18 to 29 with Graves' hyperthyroidism. The CDR3 runs from the conserved cysteine through the conserved F or W. Fields, in order: J gene, D gene, V gene, CDR3 length, clone size, CDR3 protein, CDR3 DNA. D genes are given only for firm matches. The size of a clone is reported for some rows only, either as once, few or many, or as a class for expanded clones.

TRBJ1-4	TRBD1	TRBV19	15	few	CASSPGGQPNEKLFF	TGTGCCAGTAGTCCCGGGGGACAGCCTAATGAAAAACTGTTTTTT
TRBJ2-5	.	TRBV9	17	.	CASSGVGGWGSQETQYF	TGTGCCAGCAGCGGGGTTGGGGGATGGGGATCACAAGAGACCCAGTACTTC
TRBJ2-6	TRBD1	TRBV20-1	15	few	CSAWDSLSGANVLTF	TGCAGTGCTTGGGACAGCCTCTCTGGGGCCAACGTCCTGACTTTC
TRBJ1-2	.	TRBV10-3	13	.	CATKDNANYGYTF	TGTGCCACCAAGGACAACGCTAACTATGGCTACACCTTC
TRBJ1-4	.	TRBV10-3	14	.	CAISPAQTEEKLFF	TGTGCCATCAGCCCAGCCCAGACCGAGGAAAAACTGTTTTTT
TRBJ1-1	.	TRBV12-3/TRBV12-4	11	.	CATMGNTEAFF	TGTGCCACGATGGGGAACACTGAAGCTTTCTTT
TRBJ1-1	.	TRBV5-1	15	few	CASSLVSDLNTEAFF	TGCGCCAGCAGCTTGGTATCCGATCTGAACACTGAAGCTTTCTTT
TRBJ2-7	TRBD1	TRBV7-9	14	.	CASSAQGGNYEQYF	TGTGCCAGCAGCGCCCAAGGGGGCAACTACGAGCAGTACTTC
TRBJ1-2	TRBD1	TRBV29-1	16	.	CSVEARQGPTAYGYTF	TGCAGCGTTGAGGCCCGACAGGGCCCCACTGCCTATGGCTACACCTTC
TRBJ2-7	.	TRBV4-3	15	.	CASSQMDRGSYEQYF	TGCGCCAGCAGCCAAATGGATAGGGGATCCTACGAGCAGTACTTC
TRBJ1-1	.	TRBV25-1	16	.	CASSQDRRQVPLEAFF	TGCGCCAGCAGCCAAGATCGGAGACAGGTGCCCTTGGAAGCTTTCTTT
TRBJ2-7	.	TRBV25-1	15	.	CASAGGADVTYEQYF	TGTGCCAGCGCCGGCGGAGCGGACGTAACCTACGAGCAGTACTTC
TRBJ2-6	.	TRBV15	16	many	CATSPTRGPGANVLTF	TGTGCCACCAGCCCGACGAGAGGTCCTGGGGCCAACGTCCTGACTTTC
TRBJ1-5	.	TRBV4-3	14	.	CASNVPFSNQPQHF	TGCGCCAGCAACGTCCCTTTTAGCAATCAGCCCCAGCATTTT
TRBJ2-7	.	TRBV6-5	13	.	CASSYWAGYEQYF	TGTGCCAGCAGTTATTGGGCGGGATACGAGCAGTACTTC
TRBJ2-3	.	TRBV24-1	14	once	CATSDPDTTDTQYF	TGTGCCACCAGTGATCCCGACACCACAGATACGCAGTATTTT
TRBJ2-5	TRBD1	TRBV25-1	15	once	CAGSRQGAFQETQYF	TGTGCCGGCAGCAGGCAGGGGGCGTTCCAAGAGACCCAGTACTTC
TRBJ2-5	.	TRBV14	13	.	CASSRDTFWEQYF	TGTGCCAGCAGCCGGGACACGTTTTGGGAGCAGTACTTC
TRBJ1-3	.	TRBV7-9	21	few	CASSLGLRDRGSGSSGNTIYF	TGTGCCAGCAGCTTAGGACTTAGGGACCGCGGCTCTGGCTCCTCTGGAAACACCATATATTTT
TRBJ2-7	.	TRBV5-6	16	.	CASSSLTLRPPYEQYF	TGTGCCAGCAGTTCACTGACTCTACGCCCGCCCTACGAGCAGTACTTC
TRBJ1-4	.	TRBV15	15	many	CATSRDRRPNEKLFF	TGTGCCACCAGCAGAGATCGGAGGCCTAATGAAAAACTGTTTTTT
TRBJ2-5	.	TRBV7-2	17	.	CASSFDLSSAIWGTQYF	TGTGCCAGCAGTTTTGATCTTTCGTCGGCGATTTGGGGGACCCAGTACTTC
TRBJ2-5	TRBD1	TRBV7-9	16	.	CASSPHGQGEGETQYF	TGTGCCAGCAGCCCGCATGGACAGGGAGAAGGGGAGACCCAGTACTTC
TRBJ2-5	.	TRBV2	14	many	CASSESLSQETQYF	TGTGCCAGCAGTGAATCGTTGTCCCAAGAGACCCAGTACTTC
TRBJ1-4	.	TRBV5-1	16	.	CASSWDRGVYWEKLFF	TGCGCCAGCAGCTGGGATCGGGGGGTTTATTGGGAAAAACTGTTTTTT
TRBJ1-1	.	TRBV4-3	15	.	CASSQVDTVTLEAFF	TGCGCCAGCAGCCAAGTCGACACCGTAACTCTTGAAGCTTTCTTT
TRBJ1-1	.	TRBV29-1	14	few	CSLVPIAKNTEAFF	TGCAGCTTGGTCCCCATAGCGAAGAACACTGAAGCTTTCTTT
TRBJ2-7	.	TRBV10-3	13	many	CAISESRSLKQYF	TGTGCCATCAGTGAGTCCCGGTCCTTGAAGCAGTACTTC
TRBJ2-5	TRBD2	TRBV5-6	15	few	CASSLVPSGTETQYF	TGTGCCAGCAGCTTGGTTCCTAGCGGGACAGAGACCCAGTACTTC
TRBJ1-5	.	TRBV10-2	14	.	CASSDYGTNQPQHF	TGTGCCAGCAGTGACTATGGGACCAATCAGCCCCAGCATTTT
TRBJ2-5	.	TRBV12-3/TRBV12-4	12	few	CASSRPLAPQYF	TGTGCCAGCAGCCGCCCTCTAGCGCCCCAGTACTTC
TRBJ2-5	TRBD2	TRBV11-2	16	few	CASSALAGGPEETQYF	TGTGCCAGCAGCGCACTAGCGGGAGGGCCGGAAGAGACCCAGTACTTC
TRBJ2-5	TRBD2	TRBV9	16	.	CASSDRLAGDQETQYF	TGTGCCAGCAGCGATCGACTAGCGGGAGATCAAGAGACCCAGTACTTC
TRBJ2-2	.	TRBV20-1	14	many	CSARDRGNTGELFF	TGCAGTGCTAGAGACAGGGGGAACACCGGGGAGCTGTTTTTT
TRBJ2-5	TRBD1	TRBV10-3	14	.	CAARDTGGGETQYF	TGTGCCGCTCGGGACACAGGGGGAGGAGAGACCCAGTACTTC
TRBJ2-5	.	TRBV2	11	many	CASSESGTQYF	TGTGCCAGCAGTGAGTCGGGGACCCAGTACTTC
TRBJ2-5	TRBD2	TRBV20-1	12	many	CSAAGGEETQYF	TGCAGTGCCGCGGGGGGAGAAGAGACCCAGTACTTC
TRBJ1-1	.	TRBV5-1	16	.	CASSLAGGLGDTEAFF	TGCGCCAGCAGCTTGGCCGGAGGCCTCGGGGACACTGAAGCTTTCTTT
TRBJ1-1	.	TRBV12-3/TRBV12-4	16	.	CASSQALGVVGTEAFF	TGTGCCAGCAGCCAAGCGCTTGGGGTAGTGGGCACTGAAGCTTTCTTT
TRBJ2-7	TRBD1	TRBV20-1	13	few	CSATGTADYEQYF	TGCAGTGCTACAGGGACAGCTGACTACGAGCAGTACTTC
TRBJ1-1	TRBD1	TRBV30	13	.	CAWSIGTGAEAFF	TGTGCCTGGAGTATCGGGACAGGGGCTGAAGCTTTCTTT
TRBJ1-6	.	TRBV4-3	17	few	CASSHYTRVSYNSPLHF	TGCGCCAGCAGCCACTATACCAGGGTCTCCTATAATTCACCCCTCCACTTT
TRBJ1-1	.	TRBV19	14	many	CASSIGQMNTEAFF	TGTGCCAGTAGTATTGGACAAATGAACACTGAAGCTTTCTTT
TRBJ2-5	TRBD1	TRBV25-1	16	.	CASSAMGQGYQETQYF	TGTGCCAGCAGTGCTATGGGACAGGGATACCAAGAGACCCAGTACTTC
TRBJ1-2	.	TRBV10-2	11	.	CARTGTYGYTF	TGCGCCAGAACGGGAACCTATGGCTACACCTTC
TRBJ1-6	.	TRBV30	15	.	CAWRPTVAYNSPLHF	TGTGCCTGGAGACCAACAGTTGCCTATAATTCACCCCTCCACTTT
TRBJ1-3	.	TRBV7-9	11	few	CASSPPGTQNF	TGTGCCAGCAGCCCCCCCGGGACACAGAATTTT